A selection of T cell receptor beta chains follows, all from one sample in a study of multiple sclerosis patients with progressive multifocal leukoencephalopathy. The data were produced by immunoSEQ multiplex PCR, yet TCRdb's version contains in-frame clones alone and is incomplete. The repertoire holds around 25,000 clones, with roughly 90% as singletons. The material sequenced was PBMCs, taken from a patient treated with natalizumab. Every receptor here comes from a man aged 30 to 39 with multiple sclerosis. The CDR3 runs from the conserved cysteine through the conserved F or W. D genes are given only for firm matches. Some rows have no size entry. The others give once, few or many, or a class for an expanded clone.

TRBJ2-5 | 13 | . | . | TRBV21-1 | CASPTGNEETQYF | TGTGCCAGTCCGACCGGGAACGAGGAGACCCAGTACTTC
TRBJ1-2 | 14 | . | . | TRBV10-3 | CAISESGTNYGYTF | TGTGCCATCAGTGAGTCGGGGACCAACTATGGCTACACCTTC
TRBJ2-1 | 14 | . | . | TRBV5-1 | CASSLGPDVHEQFF | TGCGCCAGCAGCTTGGGACCCGACGTCCATGAGCAGTTCTTC
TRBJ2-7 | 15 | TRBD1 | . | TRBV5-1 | CASSVMDRGRSEQYF | TGCGCCAGCAGCGTGATGGACAGGGGGCGTTCCGAGCAGTACTTC
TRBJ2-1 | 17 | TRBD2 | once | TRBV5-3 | CARSLAGGLAGGQEQFF | TGTGCCAGAAGCTTGGCAGGGGGACTAGCGGGAGGGCAGGAGCAGTTCTTC
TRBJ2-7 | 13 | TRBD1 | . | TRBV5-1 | CASSPIDREWQYF | TGCGCCAGCAGCCCCATTGACAGGGAATGGCAGTACTTC
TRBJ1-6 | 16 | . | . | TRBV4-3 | CASSQDRGNYNSPLHF | TGCGCCAGCAGCCAAGACCGGGGAAACTATAATTCACCCCTCCACTTT
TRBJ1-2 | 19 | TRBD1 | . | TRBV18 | CASSSTDYQAYRGVGGYTF | TGTGCCAGCTCATCCACCGATTATCAAGCCTACAGGGGAGTTGGAGGCTACACCTTC
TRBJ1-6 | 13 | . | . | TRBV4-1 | CASSPRLYSPLHF | TGCGCCAGCAGCCCCCGACTTTATTCACCCCTCCACTTT
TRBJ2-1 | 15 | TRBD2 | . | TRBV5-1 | CASSFSGRKSNEQFF | TGCGCCAGCAGCTTCAGCGGGAGGAAATCCAATGAGCAGTTCTTC
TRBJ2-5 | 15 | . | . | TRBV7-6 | CASSGGPAPQETQYF | TGTGCCAGCAGCGGGGGGCCCGCACCGCAAGAGACCCAGTACTTC
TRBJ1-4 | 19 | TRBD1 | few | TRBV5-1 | CASSLGYEGQGATNEKLFF | TGCGCCAGCAGCTTGGGATACGAGGGACAGGGGGCAACTAATGAAAAACTGTTTTTT
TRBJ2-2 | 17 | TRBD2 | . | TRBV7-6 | CASSLRLAGGRIRELFF | TGTGCCAGCAGCTTGCGGCTAGCGGGGGGACGAATCCGGGAGCTGTTTTTT
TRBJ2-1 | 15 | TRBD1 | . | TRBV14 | CVSSPGQGRWNEQFF | TGTGTCAGCAGCCCAGGACAGGGTCGTTGGAATGAGCAGTTCTTC
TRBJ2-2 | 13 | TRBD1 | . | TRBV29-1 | CSVAGTVIGELFF | TGCAGCGTTGCGGGGACAGTAATAGGGGAGCTGTTTTTT
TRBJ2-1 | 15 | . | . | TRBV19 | CASSISGGPYNEQFF | TGTGCCAGTAGTATTTCCGGGGGCCCCTACAATGAGCAGTTCTTC
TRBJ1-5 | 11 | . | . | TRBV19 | CASSIGEPQHF | TGTGCCAGTAGTATAGGTGAACCCCAGCATTTT
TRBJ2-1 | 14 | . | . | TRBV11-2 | CASSLDSARDEQFF | TGTGCCAGCAGCTTAGATAGCGCCCGTGATGAGCAGTTCTTC
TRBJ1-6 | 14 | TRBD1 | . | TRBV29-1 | CSVGTGDYNSPLHF | TGCAGCGTTGGGACAGGGGACTATAATTCACCCCTCCACTTT
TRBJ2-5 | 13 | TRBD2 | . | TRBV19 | CASNSWGGETQYF | TGTGCCAGTAACTCATGGGGGGGAGAGACCCAGTACTTC
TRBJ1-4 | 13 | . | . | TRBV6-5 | CASREDRDEKLFF | TGTGCCAGCAGAGAAGACAGAGATGAAAAACTGTTTTTT
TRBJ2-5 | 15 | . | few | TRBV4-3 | CASSLQGGGAKTQYF | TGCGCCAGCAGCCTCCAGGGAGGAGGGGCAAAGACCCAGTACTTC
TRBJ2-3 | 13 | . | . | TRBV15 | CATSRDGANTQYF | TGTGCCACCAGCAGGGACGGGGCAAATACGCAGTATTTT
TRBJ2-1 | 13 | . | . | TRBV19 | CASSGDLEDEQFF | TGTGCCAGTAGTGGGGACCTCGAGGATGAGCAGTTCTTC
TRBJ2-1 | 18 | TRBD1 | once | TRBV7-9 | CASSPGQGMGGSYNEQFF | TGTGCCAGCAGCCCGGGACAGGGGATGGGAGGGTCCTACAATGAGCAGTTCTTC
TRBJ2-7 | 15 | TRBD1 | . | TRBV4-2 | CASSQGGQGAQEQYF | TGTGCCAGCAGCCAAGGGGGACAGGGGGCGCAAGAGCAGTACTTC
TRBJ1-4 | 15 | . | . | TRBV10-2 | CASSESGGTNEKLFF | TGCGCCAGCAGTGAGTCAGGGGGTACTAATGAAAAACTGTTTTTT